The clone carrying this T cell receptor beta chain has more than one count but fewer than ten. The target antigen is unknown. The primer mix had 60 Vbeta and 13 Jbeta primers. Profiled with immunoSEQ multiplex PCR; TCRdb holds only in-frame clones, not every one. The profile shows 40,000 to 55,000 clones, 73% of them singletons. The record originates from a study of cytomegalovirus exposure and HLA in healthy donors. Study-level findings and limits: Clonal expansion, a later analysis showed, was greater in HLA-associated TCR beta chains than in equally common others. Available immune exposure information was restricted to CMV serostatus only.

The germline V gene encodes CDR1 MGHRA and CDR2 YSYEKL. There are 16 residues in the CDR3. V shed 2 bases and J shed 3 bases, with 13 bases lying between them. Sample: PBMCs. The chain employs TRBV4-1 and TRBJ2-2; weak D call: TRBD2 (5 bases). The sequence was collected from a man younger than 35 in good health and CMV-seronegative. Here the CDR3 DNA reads TGCGCCAGCAGCCAAAAGAGGGCCTGGGACACCGGGGAGCTGTTTTTT. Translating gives CASSQKRAWDTGELFF.